This is a list of T cell receptor beta chains from one sample in a study of Tregs in tolerant kidney transplant recipients. Data came from immunoSEQ multiplex PCR; TCRdb stores just in-frame clones and leaves some out. Found here are 100,000 to 130,000 clones, 90% of them singletons; the top ten hold approximately 0.3%. This sample comprised CD4+ T cells from blood, obtained before the transplant. The receptors shown here come from a human donor who received a combined kidney and bone marrow transplant. CDR3s include the opening cysteine and the closing phenylalanine or tryptophan. The order of the fields is clone size, D gene, J gene, V gene, CDR3 DNA, CDR3 protein. The D gene is left open where the match is weak. Not every row has a clone size; where given, it reads once, few, many or a size class.

- TRBD1 TRBJ1-2 TRBV15 TGTGCCACCAGCAGATCTGGACAGGGGGGTGTCTATGGCTACACCTTC CATSRSGQGGVYGYTF
once - TRBJ2-3 TRBV11-2 TGTGCCAGCAGCTTAGATGGTAGAGTAGATACGCAGTATTTT CASSLDGRVDTQYF
- - TRBJ2-3 TRBV7-6 TGTGCCAGCAGCTTACATGTAGCGGATACGCAGTATTTT CASSLHVADTQYF
once TRBD2 TRBJ2-5 TRBV19 TGTGCCAGTAGTATATCCGCCGTGGGACTAGCGGGAGAGGAGACCCAGTACTTC CASSISAVGLAGEETQYF
once - TRBJ1-5 TRBV19 TGTGCCAGTATAGGTAGAGGGTCGAGTCAGCCCCAGCATTTT CASIGRGSSQPQHF
- - TRBJ2-3 TRBV5-1 TGCGCCAGCACAGCGGGTACTAGCACAGATACGCAGTATTTT CASTAGTSTDTQYF
- - TRBJ2-5 TRBV19 TGTGCCAGTAGTGGCGCAGGAGGGGAGACCCAGTACTTC CASSGAGGETQYF
- - TRBJ2-5 TRBV20-1 TGCAGTGCTCTCCAAGAGACCCAGTACTTC CSALQETQYF
- TRBD2 TRBJ2-2 TRBV28 TGTGCCAGCACCTCGATCCCCCGGCTAGCGGGAGCCCGGGGGACCGGGGAGCTGTTTTTT CASTSIPRLAGARGTGELFF
once TRBD1 TRBJ2-5 TRBV11-3 TGTGCCAGCAGCTTAGGTCGCCAGGGGGCTCGTGGGGAGACCCAGTACTTC CASSLGRQGARGETQYF
- - TRBJ1-5 TRBV19 TGTGCCAGTACCGTGAGCAGGAAATCCCCCTCCCGTCAGCCCCAGCATTTT CASTVSRKSPSRQPQHF
- - TRBJ1-1 TRBV30 TGTGCCTGGAGGGGGGCAGTTGGAGCTTTCTTT CAWRGAVGAFF
- - TRBJ1-4 TRBV27 TGTGCCAGCAGTTTAACCCCCGGACAGCCAAAACTGTTTTTT CASSLTPGQPKLFF
- - TRBJ1-2 TRBV5-1 TGCGCCAGCAGCTTGGATCTGGGGGCCGAAGGCTACACCTTC CASSLDLGAEGYTF
few TRBD1 TRBJ1-2 TRBV2 TGTGCCAGCAGTGCACAACAGGGGGCGCTTGGCTACACCTTC CASSAQQGALGYTF
- - TRBJ1-2 TRBV28 TGTGCCAGCAGTTTGAATACGGGATTCGGCTACACCTTC CASSLNTGFGYTF
- - TRBJ1-3 TRBV28 TGTGCCAGCAGCGGGATGGGCTCTGGAAACACCATATATTTT CASSGMGSGNTIYF
- TRBD1 TRBJ2-7 TRBV11-2 TGTGCCAGCAGCTTAGACCCCCTCCGGGACAGGGGGAAGAATTTCTACGAGCAGTACTTC CASSLDPLRDRGKNFYEQYF
few - TRBJ1-6 TRBV2 TGTGCCAGCCGGGCCGGGGGATCCCACCTCCACTTT CASRAGGSHLHF
- TRBD1 TRBJ1-2 TRBV5-1 TGCGCCAGCAGCACGGACAGGGTTGGGTATGGCTACACCTTC CASSTDRVGYGYTF
- TRBD2 TRBJ2-7 TRBV25-1 TGTGCCACGGGACTAGGCATCTACGAGCAGTACTTC CATGLGIYEQYF
- TRBD1 TRBJ2-3 TRBV5-3 TGCGCCAGAAGCTACAACCGGGACAGGGCTTTCACAGATACGCAGTATTTT CARSYNRDRAFTDTQYF
- TRBD2 TRBJ2-5 TRBV5-1 TGCGCCAGCAGCCCCGGGACTAGCCAAGAGACCCAGTACTTC CASSPGTSQETQYF
once - TRBJ2-1 TRBV28 TGTGCCAGCAGTTGGACCGGGGGGCACAATGAGCAGTTCTTC CASSWTGGHNEQFF
- - TRBJ1-2 TRBV30 TGTGCCTGGAGTTCGACAGGAAGGTATGGCTACACCTTC CAWSSTGRYGYTF
- TRBD1 TRBJ2-3 TRBV9 TGTGCCAGCAGCGGACCGCCGGGGACAGGCTTCTCTAGCACAGATACGCAGTATTTT CASSGPPGTGFSSTDTQYF
- TRBD1 TRBJ1-5 TRBV7-2 TGTGCCAGCAGCTCAGAGGTGGGACAGCTCAATCAGCCCCAGCATTTT CASSSEVGQLNQPQHF
- TRBD1 TRBJ1-2 TRBV19 TGTGCCAGTAGTCCCGGGACAGAAATTTTCTATGGCTACACCTTC CASSPGTEIFYGYTF
- - TRBJ1-2 TRBV29-1 TGCAGCGTTGTGGTTGCGGACTATGGCTACACCTTC CSVVVADYGYTF
- TRBD1 TRBJ2-5 TRBV5-1 TGCGCCAGCAGCTGGGACAGGGTGGGATTAGAGACCCAGTACTTC CASSWDRVGLETQYF